Here is one T cell receptor beta chain with its context. This sample was included in a study of blood T cell repertoires in COVID-19. Study overall: Nucleic acid was either cDNA or gDNA, and it came from T cells, B-cell-depleted T cells, or PBMCs.

The repertoire was sequenced with immunoSEQ multiplex PCR; TCRdb's copy has only in-frame clones and lacks some. The sample lists around 270,000 clones; 80% to 90% were seen once. Sample: PBMCs or T cells enriched from blood (not recorded which). The clonotype originates from a woman in her twenties or thirties who had recovered from COVID-19.

CDR3 DNA sequence: TGTGCCAGTAGTATGACAGGCTCTGCCTACGAGCAGTACTTC. Amino acids: CASSMTGSAYEQYF. J is TRBJ2-7 and V is TRBV19; maybe TRBD1 (6 bases). Trimming pared 3 bases from V and 2 bases from J, leaving 11 bases between. The V gene's germline CDR1 is LNHDA and CDR2 SQIVND (reference sequence). There are 14 residues in the CDR3.